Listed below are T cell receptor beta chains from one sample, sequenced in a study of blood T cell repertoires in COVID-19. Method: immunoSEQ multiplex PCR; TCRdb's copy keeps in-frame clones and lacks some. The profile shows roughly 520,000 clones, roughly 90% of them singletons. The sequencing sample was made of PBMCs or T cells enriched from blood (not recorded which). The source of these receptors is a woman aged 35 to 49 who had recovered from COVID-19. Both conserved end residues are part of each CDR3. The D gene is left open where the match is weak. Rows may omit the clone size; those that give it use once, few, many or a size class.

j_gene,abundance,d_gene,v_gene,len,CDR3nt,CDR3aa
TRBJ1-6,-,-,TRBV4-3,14,TGCGCCAGCAGCCAAGCCCCCGGGGATTCACCCCTCCACTTT,CASSQAPGDSPLHF
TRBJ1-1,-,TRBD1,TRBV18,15,TGTGCCAGCTCACTCCAGGGGGCTCAGTACACTGAAGCTTTCTTT,CASSLQGAQYTEAFF
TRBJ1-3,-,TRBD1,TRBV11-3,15,TGTGCCAGCAGCTTAAGGGGGCACTCTGGAAACACCATATATTTT,CASSLRGHSGNTIYF
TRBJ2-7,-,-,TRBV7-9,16,TGTGCCAGCATCCCGGGGTCGTCCATTCCCTCCTACGAGCAGTACTTC,CASIPGSSIPSYEQYF
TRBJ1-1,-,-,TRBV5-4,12,TGTGCCAGCAGCTTTTTCGGCACTGAAGCTTTCTTT,CASSFFGTEAFF
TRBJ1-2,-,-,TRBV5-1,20,TGCGCCAGCAGCTTGGAATCGAGCAGCGGAATGCTAAATCCTAACTATGGCTACACCTTC,CASSLESSSGMLNPNYGYTF
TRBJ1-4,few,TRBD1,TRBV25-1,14,TGTGCCAGCAGTAAAGGACAGGGCAGGGAAAAACTGTTTTTT,CASSKGQGREKLFF
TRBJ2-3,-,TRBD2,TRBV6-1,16,TGTGCCAGCAGTGAAGCCCCAGCGGGGTTCACAGATACGCAGTATTTT,CASSEAPAGFTDTQYF
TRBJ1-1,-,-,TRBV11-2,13,TGTGCCAGCAGCCTACAGGGAACTCCTGAAGCTTTCTTT,CASSLQGTPEAFF
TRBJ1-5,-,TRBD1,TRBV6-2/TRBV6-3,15,TGTGCCAGCAGTTACGGACAGGCTAACAATCAGCCCCAGCATTTT,CASSYGQANNQPQHF
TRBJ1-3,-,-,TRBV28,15,TGTGCCAGCAGTTTATCCCAGATCTCTGGAAACACCATATATTTT,CASSLSQISGNTIYF
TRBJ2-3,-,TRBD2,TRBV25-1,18,TGTGCCAGCAGTGAATTGGGCTGTCTAGCGGGAGGGTGTGATACGCAGTATTTT,CASSELGCLAGGCDTQYF
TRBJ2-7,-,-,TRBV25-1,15,TGTGCCAGCAGTGAAAGTGTTCTCAGGGGCGGGGAGCAGTACTTC,CASSESVLRGGEQYF
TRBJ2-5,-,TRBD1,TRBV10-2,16,TGCGCCAGGACTCCCCGACAGGGGGTAGGGCAAGAGACCCAGTACTTC,CARTPRQGVGQETQYF
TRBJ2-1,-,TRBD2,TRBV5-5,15,TGTGCCAGCAGCGGACTAGCGGGGTTCTACAATGAGCAGTTCTTC,CASSGLAGFYNEQFF
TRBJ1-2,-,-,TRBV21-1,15,TGTGCCAGCAGCCTGCGGGGGCGGGGAAACTATGGCTACACCTTC,CASSLRGRGNYGYTF
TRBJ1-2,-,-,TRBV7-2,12,TGTGCCAGCAGCTTAGGCCGGTCGGAGCGTACCTTC,CASSLGRSERTF
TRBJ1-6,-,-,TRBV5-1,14,TGCGCCAGCAGCCTGACGGGGATACCTTCACCCCTCCACTTT,CASSLTGIPSPLHF
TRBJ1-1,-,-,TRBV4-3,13,TGCGCCAGCAGCCAAGGTCAGAACACTGAAGCTTTCTTT,CASSQGQNTEAFF
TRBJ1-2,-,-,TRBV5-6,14,TGTGCCAGCAGCTTGCCAGGGTATTTCTATGGCTACACCTTC,CASSLPGYFYGYTF
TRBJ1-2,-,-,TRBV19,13,TGTGCCAGTAGCCGAACAAGAAACTATGGCTACACCTTC,CASSRTRNYGYTF
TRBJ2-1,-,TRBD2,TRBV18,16,TGTGCCAGCTCACCAAGGTCAGCGGGGGTAGTCAATGAGCAGTTCTTC,CASSPRSAGVVNEQFF
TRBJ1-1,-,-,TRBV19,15,TGTGCCAGTAGCCCAGCGGGACGGTCGAACACTGAAGCTTTCTTT,CASSPAGRSNTEAFF
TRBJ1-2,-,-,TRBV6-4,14,TGTGCCAGCAGTGCGGACAGATCTAACTATGGCTACACCTTC,CASSADRSNYGYTF
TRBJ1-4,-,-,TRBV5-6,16,TGTGCCAGCAGCTCGCGGGGGTCCGCAACTAATGAAAAACTGTTTTTT,CASSSRGSATNEKLFF
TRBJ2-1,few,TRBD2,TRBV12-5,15,TGTGCTAGTGGCTCCCTAGCGGGAGGCGTCAATGAGCAGTTCTTC,CASGSLAGGVNEQFF
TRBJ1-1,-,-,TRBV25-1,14,TGTGCCAGCAGTGACCTTGACAGGAACACTGAAGCTTTCTTT,CASSDLDRNTEAFF
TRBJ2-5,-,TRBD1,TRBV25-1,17,TGTGCCAGCAGTGATCCCCCCCGGGACAGCCTCCAAGAGACCCAGTACTTC,CASSDPPRDSLQETQYF
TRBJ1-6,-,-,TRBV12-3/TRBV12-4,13,TGTGCCAGCAGTTCGAGGGAACTTTCACCCCTCCACTTT,CASSSRELSPLHF
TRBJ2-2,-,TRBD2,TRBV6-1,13,TGTGCCAGCAGTGAGGCGGGGGCCGGGGAGCTGTTTTTT,CASSEAGAGELFF
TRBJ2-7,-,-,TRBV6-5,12,TGTGCCAGCGAGGGGGATTTCTACGAGCAGTACTTC,CASEGDFYEQYF
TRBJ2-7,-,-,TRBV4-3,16,TGCGCCAGCAGCCAATCAATTACAGGTACCTCCTACGAGCAGTACTTC,CASSQSITGTSYEQYF
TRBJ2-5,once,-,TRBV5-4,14,TGTGCCAGCAGCGCTGGACAGTTCCAAGAGACCCAGTACTTC,CASSAGQFQETQYF
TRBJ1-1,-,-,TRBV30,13,TGTGCCTGGAAGTGGGGCATGAACACTGAAGCTTTCTTT,CAWKWGMNTEAFF
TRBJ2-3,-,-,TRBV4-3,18,TGCGCCAGCAGCCAAGGCCGTGGGTACGGACACGTCACAGATACGCAGTATTTT,CASSQGRGYGHVTDTQYF
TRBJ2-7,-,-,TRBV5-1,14,TGCGCCAGCAGCTTGGGGCAGGGGAGGGGCGAGCAGTACTTC,CASSLGQGRGEQYF
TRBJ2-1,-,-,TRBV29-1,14,TGCAGCGTTCGGCCGGCGGGGCTTTACAATGAGCAGTTCTTC,CSVRPAGLYNEQFF
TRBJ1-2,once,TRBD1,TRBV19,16,TGTGCCAGTAGTATAGATAGACAGGGTCCGAGCTATGGCTACACCTTC,CASSIDRQGPSYGYTF